Listed here are 18 T cell receptor beta chains from one sample, sequenced in a study of blood T cell repertoires in COVID-19. Clones were read by immunoSEQ multiplex PCR, and TCRdb kept only the in-frame ones, dropping some. The sample has under 200,000 clones, approximately 77% seen once. Sequenced sample: PBMCs or T cells enriched from blood (not recorded which). These receptors originate from a man aged 55 to 70 who had recovered from COVID-19.

The chain combines TRBV9 with TRBJ1-1, with D unresolved. Germline assignment: CDR1 SGDLS and CDR2 YYNGEE. The CDR3 is made up of 14 amino acids. Deletions cut 0 bases from V and 0 bases from J, with 6 bases between. The DNA of the CDR3 is TGTGCCAGCAGCGTAGGTAATATGAACACTGAAGCTTTCTTT. Its translation is CASSVGNMNTEAFF.

The chain recombines TRBV29-1 with TRBJ2-7; D is perhaps TRBD1 (5 bases). This CDR3 comprises 12 residues. V was clipped by 4 bases and J by 9 bases, with 16 bases between them. CDR1 SQVTM and CDR2 ANQGSEA come from the germline V gene. CDR3 nucleotide sequence: TGCAGCGTTGGGGGTGGTGGGGCTCTGCAGTACTTC. Amino acids: CSVGGGGALQYF.

The V and J genes are TRBV2 and TRBJ1-5; TRBD1 agrees at 10 bases. Trimming at V came to 2 bases and at J to 4 bases, leaving 2 bases not matched to a gene. This CDR3 is built from 15 residues. CDR1 is SNHLY, CDR2 FYNNEI, per germline. CDR3 nucleotide sequence: TGTGCCAGCAGTGAACAGGGACAGGGGAATCAGCCCCAGCATTTT. This codes for CASSEQGQGNQPQHF.

The V gene is TRBV20-1, the J gene TRBJ1-2; D is perhaps TRBD1 (5 bases). Trimming shortened V by 3 bases and J by 4 bases, and 15 bases separated the two germline ends. The CDR3 length is 14 residues. Germline CDR1 and CDR2: DFQATT and SNEGSKA (reference sequence). For the CDR3, the DNA is TGCAGTGCTAGTGTACAGGATTCCACCTATGGCTACACCTTC. This gives the protein CSASVQDSTYGYTF.

The chain couples TRBV7-3 to TRBJ2-1; TRBD1 aligns across 7 bases. V shed 5 bases and J 6 bases; nucleotides not matched to a gene: 7. CDR3 length: 14 residues. CDR1 SGHTA and CDR2 FQGTGA come from the germline V gene. CDR3 amino acids: CASSQDRVSNEQFF. Here the CDR3 DNA reads TGTGCCAGCAGCCAAGACAGGGTCAGCAATGAGCAGTTCTTC.

V usage is TRBV9 and J usage is TRBJ1-3; 7 nucleotides agree with TRBD1. This CDR3 has 19 amino acids. In germline, CDR1 is SGDLS, CDR2 YYNGEE. The V segment lost 4 bases and the J segment 0 bases; nucleotides outside the gene matches: 16. CDR3 residues: CASSSPTGTAVNSGNTIYF. The CDR3 coding sequence is TGTGCCAGCAGCTCGCCCACCGGGACAGCCGTTAACTCTGGAAACACCATATATTTT.

This clone was picked up one time. V is TRBV6-5 and J is TRBJ2-1; 8 bases agree with TRBD1. J was trimmed by 8 bases and V by 6 bases; bases with no gene match: 9. Germline V gene sequence: CDR1 MNHEY, CDR2 SVGAGI. The length of the CDR3 is 14 residues. The CDR3: CASRVDRAIYEQFF. The CDR3 DNA sequence: TGTGCCAGCAGAGTGGACAGGGCTATCTATGAGCAGTTCTTC.

CDR3 DNA: TGTGCCAGCAGCCCTCTGCCTAGCGGAACCACCGGGGAGCTGTTTTTT. Protein sequence: CASSPLPSGTTGELFF. The J gene is TRBJ2-2, the V gene TRBV9, with TRBD2 matching over 7 bases. The CDR3 has 16 amino acids. V gave up 4 bases and J gave up 4 bases; unmatched junction bases: 10. Germline V CDR1 and CDR2: SGDLS, YYNGEE.

This clone was seen more than once but under ten times. The J gene is TRBJ1-1, the V gene TRBV5-6; no reliable D call. Germline values: CDR1 SGHDT, CDR2 YYEEEE. The CDR3 covers 12 residues. V gave up 2 bases and J gave up 8 bases, with 10 bases separating them. The CDR3 bases are TGTGCCAGCAGCTTAGTTCGGGAAGAAGCTTTCTTT. This encodes CASSLVREEAFF.

V is TRBV7-8 and J is TRBJ2-3; 11 positions agree with TRBD2. CDR3 size: 16 residues. Germline values: CDR1 SGHVS, CDR2 FQNEAQ. V lost 4 bases, J lost 0 bases, and 3 bases stayed unmatched. CDR3 in amino acids: CASSSLAGGSTDTQYF. The DNA for the CDR3 is TGTGCCAGCAGCTCCCTAGCGGGAGGAAGCACAGATACGCAGTATTTT.

The V call is TRBV6-5, the J call TRBJ2-5, with D possibly matching TRBD1 (5 bases). V shed 7 bases and J shed 2 bases, with 14 bases lying between them. The CDR3 has 14 amino acids. The V gene's germline CDR1 is MNHEY and CDR2 SVGAGI. The CDR3 loop reads CASKTGVVQETQYF. For the CDR3, the DNA is TGTGCCAGCAAAACAGGCGTCGTTCAAGAGACCCAGTACTTC.

The chain has TRBV12-3 or TRBV12-4 and TRBJ2-2; a weak D match, TRBD2 (6 bases). This CDR3 comprises 13 residues. Between the trimmed V and J ends, which lost 10 bases and 4 bases, there was a span of 13 bases. The DNA for the CDR3 is TGTGCCACCCTCAGGGAGGCCACCGGGGAGCTGTTTTTT. It specifies CATLREATGELFF.

This sequence joins TRBV5-1 and TRBJ1-2; 9 nucleotides line up with TRBD1. Germline CDR1 SGHRS, CDR2 YFSETQ. Trimming cost V 3 bases and J 6 bases; bases outside gene matches: 3. This CDR3 has 13 residues. CDR3 sequence reads: CASSWGQGHGYTF. The CDR3 DNA reads TGCGCCAGCAGCTGGGGACAGGGACATGGCTACACCTTC.

The V and J genes are TRBV5-1 and TRBJ1-3; no clear D gene. This CDR3 contains 16 residues. The germline V gene encodes CDR1 SGHRS and CDR2 YFSETQ. V was cut by 0 bases and J by 0 bases, with 10 bases left in between. The CDR3 DNA reads TGCGCCAGCAGCTTGGATCCAGGTCGCTCTGGAAACACCATATATTTT. Residues: CASSLDPGRSGNTIYF.

Comments on this clone: This specimen includes other DNA sequences encoding the same CDR3. The chain couples TRBV28 to TRBJ2-5, with D tentatively TRBD1 (7 bases). Germline V gene sequence: CDR1 MDHEN, CDR2 SYDVKM. The length of the CDR3 is 15 residues. V was pared by 2 bases and J by 2 bases, with 12 bases between. This CDR3 is CASSLLQGGQETQYF. The CDR3 nucleotides read TGTGCCAGCAGTTTACTCCAGGGGGGACAAGAGACCCAGTACTTC.

V gene TRBV2 combines with J gene TRBJ1-3; D is unresolved. Trimming pared 1 base from V and 0 bases from J, leaving 7 bases between. CDR3 length: 15 amino acids. Germline V gives CDR1 SNHLY, CDR2 FYNNEI. CDR3 DNA sequence: TGTGCCAGCAGTGAAGAAAACAACTCTGGAAACACCATATATTTT. Its translation: CASSEENNSGNTIYF.

CDR3 coding DNA: TGTGCCAGCAGCCCGGCCCAGGGGCTGGGAAATGAAAAACTGTTTTTT. This gives the protein CASSPAQGLGNEKLFF. The V call is TRBV7-2, the J call TRBJ1-4; TRBD1 is a possible D gene (6 bases). Trimming cost V 5 bases and J 5 bases, with 18 bases left between them. CDR1 and CDR2 (germline): SGHTA, FQGNSA. This CDR3 has 16 amino acids.

As for this clone: Other DNA sequences in this specimen translate into the identical CDR3. The chain couples TRBV6-1 to TRBJ2-2; D uncertain. Germline CDR1 is MNHNS and CDR2 is SASEGT. The V end lost 2 bases, the J end lost 1 base, and 5 bases lay between the germline ends. The CDR3 has 14 residues. This CDR3 is CASSELRNTGELFF. CDR3 DNA: TGTGCCAGCAGTGAATTGAGGAACACCGGGGAGCTGTTTTTT.